The present TCR beta chain was sequenced within a study of molecular identifiers for immune sequencing clone quantification. Naive CD8 libraries were made from roughly 20,000 to 1,000,000 sorted cells, and they used 10%, 30% or 50% RNA. Germline V gives CDR1 SGHAT, CDR2 FQNNGV. The CDR3 runs to 14 residues. V shed 6 bases and J shed 0 bases, with 6 bases lying between them. Generation of bulk TCR libraries relied on previously described methods and listed TCR primers. TCRdb re-derived calls from the PCR reads in MiXCR, one entry per CDR3 protein. The sample has 90,000 to 120,000 distinct CDR3 sequences, roughly a third seen once. Study findings and constraints: The study found clones above 20 RNA copies held over 98% of effector molecules and under 1% in naive cells.

This clonotype was detected many times. Antigen: not known. The genes are TRBV11-2 and TRBJ2-6, with D unclear. The sequence came from a human donor in good health. Some libraries in this study had Jurkat cell RNA spiked in. The material sequenced was naive CD8+ T cells from blood, with Jurkat cell RNA spiked in. Subset: FACS-sorted CD8+CD4-CCR7+CD45RA+ naive T cells. CDR3 residues: CASSRISGANVLTF. The CDR3 DNA reads TGTGCCAGCAGTAGAATCTCTGGGGCCAACGTCCTGACTTTC.